This TCR beta chain was captured in a study of cytomegalovirus exposure and HLA in healthy donors. Study information: A subsequent analysis stated that the approximately 120 validation repertoires were run on the same platform as the approximately 710 first-cohort repertoires. The study, taken as a whole, reports: It was reported that the classifier diagnosed cytomegalovirus status with high specificity and sensitivity in both the original and validation cohorts. Cytomegalovirus-associated TCR beta chains were listed, numbering some 150. Subsequent analysis showed first-cohort TCR clusters tending to co-occur in 120 validation repertoires.

The CDR3 contains 16 residues. Germline loops: CDR1 SGHNT, CDR2 YENEEA. V lost 5 bases to trimming and J lost 0 bases, with 15 bases between them. To note about this clone: Antigen: not known.

Assay: immunoSEQ multiplex PCR; the TCRdb copy retains only in-frame clones and omits some. The sample lists some 80,000 clones, about 96% occurring once. The chain has TRBV11-3 and TRBJ2-3; tentative D call: TRBD2 (6 bases). What was sequenced was PBMCs. The receptor comes from a woman younger than 35 in good health and CMV-seronegative. CDR3 sequence: CASSRQAGTSTDTQYF. DNA of the CDR3: TGTGCCAGCAGCCGACAAGCGGGCACTAGCACAGATACGCAGTATTTT.